Each of the 11 T cell receptor beta chains below was sequenced from the same sample in a study of blood T cell repertoires in COVID-19 (dated by TCRdb to 2019 to 2021). Library preparation employed the immunoSEQ multiplex PCR assay. TCRdb took over this immuneACCESS table, retaining in-frame rearrangements with V and J assigned. Such tables are incomplete; in checked studies, under half of the missing clones stem from an unresolved V gene, and the remainder is unexplained. Across this sample there are about 180,000 clones, with just over 85% seen only once. The biggest ten clones account for roughly 9% of the sample. Specimen: PBMCs or T cells enriched from blood (not recorded which). The source of these receptors is a woman aged 18-35 years who had recovered from COVID-19.

V and J are TRBV9 and TRBJ2-2; 8 bases are shared with TRBD2. Trimming removed 0 bases from V and 6 bases from J; junction bases left unmatched: 4. Germline CDR1 is SGDLS and CDR2 is YYNGEE. The CDR3 contains 15 residues. The CDR3 sequence: CASSVGTSNSGELFF. Here the CDR3 DNA reads TGTGCCAGCAGCGTAGGGACTAGCAACTCCGGGGAGCTGTTTTTT.

The V gene is TRBV6-5, the J gene TRBJ1-6; a weak D match, TRBD1 (5 bases). The V end was cut by 3 bases, the J end by 5 bases, with 11 bases between. The CDR3 has 15 residues. The germline V gene has CDR1 MNHEY and CDR2 SVGAGI. The chain's CDR3 is CASSYRQPNNSPLHF. As DNA, the CDR3 is TGTGCCAGCAGTTATAGACAGCCCAATAATTCACCCCTCCACTTT.

This clone turned up a few times. Here the CDR3 reads CASSFKGQANSPLHF. CDR3 nucleotides: TGTGCCAGCAGTTTCAAAGGACAGGCGAATTCACCCCTCCACTTT. This chain joins TRBV27 and TRBJ1-6; 7 bases line up with TRBD1. The CDR3 consists of 15 residues. Germline lookup yields CDR1 MNHEY and CDR2 SMNVEV (reference sequence). J gave up 7 bases and V 3 bases, and 6 bases lay outside the gene matches.

This chain uses TRBV15 with TRBJ2-7; tentatively, D is TRBD1 (6 bases). This CDR3 comprises 14 residues. V shed 0 bases and J shed 5 bases, with 11 bases lying between them. CDR1 is LNHNV and CDR2 is YYDKDF in the germline V gene (reference sequence). DNA of the CDR3: TGTGCCACCAGCAGAGATACAGGGTTAAACGAGCAGTACTTC. Its translation: CATSRDTGLNEQYF.

This chain links TRBV19 with TRBJ1-2, with D possibly being TRBD1 (6 bases). The CDR3 contains 14 residues. CDR1 is LNHDA, CDR2 SQIVND, per germline (reference sequence). Trimming took off 4 bases at V and 7 bases at J, with 16 bases between the two ends. As DNA, the CDR3 is TGTGCCAGTAGTACCCTTGCAGGGGCGAGTGGCTACACCTTC. Residues: CASSTLAGASGYTF.

This clone was detected once. The chain has TRBV2 and TRBJ1-1; D gene unclear. Germline CDR1 is SNHLY and CDR2 is FYNNEI. Trimming left V 6 bases short and J 7 bases short, with 21 bases between. The CDR3 contains 15 residues. CDR3 amino acids: CASSQRETSMNEAFF. For the CDR3, the DNA is TGTGCCAGCAGCCAACGAGAGACAAGCATGAATGAAGCTTTCTTT.

The DNA of the CDR3 is TGCGCCAGCAGCTTGGCTGTCACGAAGCCTAGCGGGCCAACCTACGAGCAGTACTTC. Its translation: CASSLAVTKPSGPTYEQYF. The rearrangement links TRBV5-1 to TRBJ2-7; 8 positions agree with TRBD2. There are 19 residues in the CDR3. Unmatched junction bases numbered 16, after V lost 0 bases and J lost 2 bases. Germline loops: CDR1 SGHRS, CDR2 YFSETQ. The complete variable domain, with remaining parts taken from reference TRBV5-1 and TRBJ2-7, reads KAGVTQTPRYLIKTRGQQVTLSCSPISGHRSVSWYQQTPGQGLQFLFEYFSETQRNKGNFPGRFSGRQFSNSRSEMNVSTLELGDSALYLCASSLAVTKPSGPTYEQYFGPGTRLTVT.

V gene TRBV6-5 combines with J gene TRBJ2-4; D remains ambiguous. This CDR3 has 14 amino acids. Trimming cost V 2 bases and J 2 bases, with 7 bases left between them. Germline values: CDR1 MNHEY, CDR2 SVGAGI. CDR3 sequence: CASSYTATKNIQYF. As DNA, the CDR3 is TGTGCCAGCAGTTACACAGCCACCAAAAACATTCAGTACTTC.

The chain has TRBV14 and TRBJ2-7, with TRBD1 as a possible D gene (5 bases). This CDR3 comprises 14 residues. V was pared by 3 bases and J by 2 bases, with 11 bases between. The V gene's germline CDR1 is SGHDN and CDR2 FVKESK. The CDR3 DNA reads TGTGCCAGCAGCCAGTGGGGCCAAACCTACGAGCAGTACTTC. Its translation is CASSQWGQTYEQYF.

The genes are TRBV11-2 and TRBJ2-1; unclear D gene. The germline V gene encodes CDR1 SGHAT and CDR2 FQNNGV. The CDR3 covers 13 residues. Trimming took 5 bases from V and 6 from J, leaving 11 bases between them. In DNA, the CDR3 is TGTGCCAGCAGCCGCACTTTAGTCAATGAGCAGTTCTTC. Translation: CASSRTLVNEQFF.

This chain links TRBV5-1 with TRBJ1-1, with D perhaps TRBD1 (5 bases). This CDR3 is 13 amino acids long. The V and J ends lost 4 bases and 1 base respectively, with 8 bases between them. The germline CDR1 and CDR2 sequences are SGHRS and YFSETQ. The CDR3 DNA is TGCGCCAGCAGCCCGACAGCGAACACTGAAGCTTTCTTT. It yields the protein CASSPTANTEAFF.